This TCR beta chain is drawn from a study of T cell repertoires in cytomegalovirus infection. As regards this clonotype: The antigen is undetermined.

There are 18 residues in the CDR3. CDR1 is SEHNR and CDR2 is FQNEAQ in the germline V gene (reference sequence). Trimming took 2 bases from V and 3 from J, leaving 20 bases between them. TCRdb re-analysed the reads in MiXCR, keeping a single row per CDR3 protein. The table shows approximately 300,000 distinct CDR3 sequences, with 25% to 35% occurring only once. The input for sequencing was cultured PBMCs, taken from culture after CMV antigen stimulation. The chain employs TRBV7-9 and TRBJ2-1; D is undetermined. The source is a human donor in good health (CMV status not recorded). Some clones in this sample may be carry-over from other donors' samples. The CDR3 loop is CASSLTMAGLGCYNEQFF. The DNA for the CDR3 is TGTGCCAGCAGCTTAACGATGGCCGGGCTGGGATGCTACAATGAGCAGTTCTTC.